Listed below are T cell receptor beta chains from one sample, sequenced in a study of cytomegalovirus exposure and HLA in healthy donors. Method: immunoSEQ multiplex PCR; TCRdb's copy keeps in-frame clones and lacks some. The data contain 120,000 or so clones, around 90% of them seen just once; the ten biggest clones take up 1.5% to 2%. The sample taken for sequencing was PBMCs. These receptor sequences come from a woman in her late teens or twenties in good health and CMV-seronegative. Both conserved end residues are part of each CDR3. D genes are given only for firm matches. Clone size is given for some rows only: seen once, a few or many times, or a class if the clone is expanded.

size,V,J,D,DNA,CDR3
-,TRBV11-3,TRBJ2-2,-,TGTGCCAGCAGCTCCAGGAACACCGGGGAGCTGTTTTTT,CASSSRNTGELFF
medium-sized,TRBV10-1,TRBJ2-7,-,TGCGCCAGCAGTGAGACAGGCTACGAGCAGTACTTC,CASSETGYEQYF
-,TRBV13,TRBJ2-3,TRBD2,TGTGCCAGCAGCTCCTCGGTAGCGGGAGCGGGAGATACGCAGTATTTT,CASSSSVAGAGDTQYF
-,TRBV7-6,TRBJ1-2,-,TGTGCCAGCGGAGGTAGGCAGACAGGAAACTATGGCTACACCTTC,CASGGRQTGNYGYTF
-,TRBV7-9,TRBJ1-4,-,TGTGCCAGCAGCTTAGTAAATGAAAAACTGTTTTTT,CASSLVNEKLFF
-,TRBV7-9,TRBJ1-4,-,TGTGCCAGCAGCTTATCCTACGCGGGGAGCGGAAAACTGTTTTTT,CASSLSYAGSGKLFF
once,TRBV19,TRBJ1-5,-,TGTGCCAGTAGTACTAGCAGACTTAGCAATCAGCCCCAGCATTTT,CASSTSRLSNQPQHF
-,TRBV10-3,TRBJ2-1,TRBD2,TGTGCCACCCACATGGGGGGAGGGCGGTATGAGCAGTTCTTC,CATHMGGGRYEQFF
-,TRBV4-2,TRBJ1-1,-,TGTGCCAGCAGCCAAGATGGGGGGGGGCATAGTGAAGCTTTCTTT,CASSQDGGGHSEAFF
-,TRBV10-1,TRBJ2-7,-,TGCGCCAGCAGTGAGTCCGGGTCGGGGAGTCTCGAGCAGTACTTC,CASSESGSGSLEQYF
-,TRBV15,TRBJ2-7,TRBD2,TGTGCCACCTCCCCGGGGGGGGCTCTTGGGTACGAGCAGTACTTC,CATSPGGALGYEQYF